The 16 T cell receptor beta chains listed next were all sequenced from one sample in a study of neurological immune-mediated disorders. TCRdb analysed the 5' RACE reads with MiXCR anew, one entry per CDR3 protein. The sample yields some 28,000 distinct CDR3 sequences, roughly 23% seen once. Specimen: CD4+ T cells from blood. The receptors originated from a man between 45 and 60 years old with HTLV-1-associated myelopathy (HAM/TSP).

The sample holds a few counts of this clonotype. This chain links TRBV7-2 with TRBJ2-3; TRBD2 is a possible D gene (5 bases). Trimming took 4 bases from V and 9 from J, leaving 17 bases between them. The CDR3 covers 14 residues. Germline-derived CDR1 and CDR2 are SGHTA and FQGNSA. Written as DNA, the CDR3 is TGTGCCAGCAGCTCCCGGAGCGGAGACGTAACGCAGTATTTT. Encoded protein: CASSSRSGDVTQYF.

This clonotype was counted many times. This sequence joins TRBV20-1 and TRBJ2-3; D might be TRBD2 (6 bases). This CDR3 is built from 15 residues. Trimming pared 5 bases from V and 2 bases from J, leaving 17 bases between. CDR1 and CDR2 (germline): DFQATT, SNEGSKA (reference sequence). The CDR3 reads CSAGALRGNTDTQYF. The CDR3 DNA is TGCAGTGCTGGCGCGTTGCGGGGCAACACAGATACGCAGTATTTT.

This clonotype has a count of ten or more. The chain employs TRBV4-1 and TRBJ1-3; unclear D gene. Trimming took 1 base from V and 4 from J, leaving 5 bases between them. Germline V gene lookup returns CDR1 MGHRA and CDR2 YSYEKL. The CDR3 contains 13 residues. The CDR3 sequence is CASSQVVGNTIYF. In nucleotides, the CDR3 is TGCGCCAGCAGCCAAGTAGTGGGAAACACCATATATTTT.

Ten or more counts support this clonotype. The chain uses TRBV12-3 or TRBV12-4 and TRBJ1-1, with 7 bases aligning to TRBD1. J gave up 5 bases and V 2 bases, and 2 bases lay outside the gene matches. The CDR3 is made up of 13 amino acids. CDR3 region: CASSLQGVTEAFF. The CDR3 nucleotides read TGTGCCAGCAGTTTACAGGGGGTTACTGAAGCTTTCTTT.

The V and J genes are TRBV12-3 or TRBV12-4 and TRBJ2-5; a weak D match, TRBD1 (5 bases). The length of the CDR3 is 15 residues. V was trimmed by 7 bases and J by 5 bases, leaving 20 bases between them. CDR3 loop: CASMLGLVGMETQYF. CDR3 sequence (DNA): TGTGCCAGCATGCTGGGGCTAGTGGGGATGGAGACCCAGTACTTC.

The chain couples TRBV10-3 to TRBJ1-5; maybe TRBD1 (6 bases). Germline-derived CDR1 and CDR2 are ENHRY and SYGVKD. The CDR3 length is 15 residues. Trimming removed 2 bases from V and 1 base from J, with 9 bases in between. The CDR3, as DNA: TGTGCCATCAGTGAGACAGGGACAAGCAATCAGCCCCAGCATTTT. It codes for CAISETGTSNQPQHF.

This clonotype came up many times. J is TRBJ2-1 and V is TRBV19; 7 nucleotides match TRBD2. The germline V gene has CDR1 LNHDA and CDR2 SQIVND (reference sequence). The ends lost 2 bases at V and 3 bases at J; junction bases unmatched: 4. The CDR3 is 15 amino acids. CDR3 bases: TGTGCCAGTAGTATAAGACTAGCTAACTACAATGAGCAGTTCTTC. Protein: CASSIRLANYNEQFF.

The gene calls are TRBV7-9 and TRBJ2-1; tentatively, D is TRBD1 (6 bases). The CDR3 has 11 amino acids. Germline CDR1 is SEHNR and CDR2 is FQNEAQ (reference sequence). The CDR3 reads CAGAPYNEQFF. The CDR3, as DNA: TGTGCGGGGGCCCCATACAATGAGCAGTTCTTC.

This clonotype was observed at least ten times. The rearrangement joins TRBV12-3 or TRBV12-4 to TRBJ2-7, with 9 nucleotides matching TRBD2. The CDR3 extends over 14 amino acids. The J segment lost 4 bases and the V segment lost 6 bases, leaving 7 bases of the junction unmatched. Here the CDR3 reads CASSAGGSLYEQYF. The CDR3 coding sequence is TGTGCCAGCAGCGCGGGGGGGAGCCTTTACGAGCAGTACTTC.

This clonotype was detected ten times or more. The V gene is TRBV5-1, the J gene TRBJ2-3; tentative D call: TRBD1 (5 bases). The CDR3 covers 16 residues. Germline-derived CDR1 and CDR2 are SGHRS and YFSETQ. With 1 base removed from V and 7 bases from J, the gap between germline ends came to 19 bases. The DNA for the CDR3 is TGCGCCAGCAGCTTGAGCCCACAGGCGGTGATCCATACGCAGTATTTT. Translation: CASSLSPQAVIHTQYF. Supplemented by reference TRBV5-1 and TRBJ2-3, the full variable domain reads KAGVTQTPRYLIKTRGQQVTLSCSPISGHRSVSWYQQTPGQGLQFLFEYFSETQRNKGNFPGRFSGRQFSNSRSEMNVSTLELGDSALYLCASSLSPQAVIHTQYFGPGTRLTVL.

Points on this clonotype: The junction differs from germline at one of its ends, possibly a read error. The chain combines TRBV7-2 with TRBJ2-3; D may be TRBD1 (5 bases). Looked up from germline, CDR1 is SGHTA and CDR2 is FQGNSA. CDR3 size: 15 residues. CDR3 protein: CASSSNRLNTDTQYF. CDR3 nucleotide sequence: TGTGCCAGCAGTTCGAACAGGTTGAATACAGATACGCAGTATTTC. The full variable domain, in which reference TRBV7-2 and TRBJ2-3 provide the parts outside the CDR3, is GAGVSQSPSNKVTEKGKDVELRCDPISGHTALYWYRQSLGQGLEFLIYFQGNSAPDKSGLPSDRFSAERTGGSVSTLTIQRTQQEDSAVYLCASSSNRLNTDTQYFGPGTRLTVL.

At least ten counts were recorded for this clonotype. The chain couples TRBV18 to TRBJ1-2, with no clear D. Germline V lookup: CDR1 KGHSH, CDR2 LQKENI. The CDR3 loop spans 14 amino acids. V was pared by 6 bases and J by 3 bases, with 14 bases between. Here the CDR3 DNA reads TGTGCCAGCTCCCGGGGAGTCGCGGACTATGGCTACACCTTC. Translation: CASSRGVADYGYTF.

This clonotype showed up many times. V gene TRBV20-1 combines with J gene TRBJ1-1; 9 nucleotides match TRBD1. V shed 8 bases, J shed 1 base, and the junction held 14 bases outside the gene matches. The germline CDR1 and CDR2 sequences are DFQATT and SNEGSKA (reference sequence). The CDR3 extends over 16 amino acids. The CDR3 DNA reads as TGCAGTTACACGCCGGGACAGGGCGGGCGGAACACTGAAGCTTTCTTT. This gives the protein CSYTPGQGGRNTEAFF.

This clonotype was recorded at least ten times. The J gene is TRBJ1-1, the V gene TRBV5-1, with D tentatively TRBD1 (5 bases). With 4 bases removed from V and 12 bases from J, the gap between germline ends came to 22 bases. Germline loops: CDR1 SGHRS, CDR2 YFSETQ. The CDR3 length is 14 residues. CDR3: CASSVARGPEETFF. CDR3 bases: TGCGCCAGCAGCGTGGCGAGGGGCCCCGAGGAAACTTTCTTT. The full variable domain, completed using reference TRBV5-1 and TRBJ1-1, is KAGVTQTPRYLIKTRGQQVTLSCSPISGHRSVSWYQQTPGQGLQFLFEYFSETQRNKGNFPGRFSGRQFSNSRSEMNVSTLELGDSALYLCASSVARGPEETFFGQGTRLTVV.

The sample holds many counts of this clonotype. This rearrangement joins TRBV25-1 to TRBJ2-1; D uncertain. The CDR3 runs to 12 residues. Between the trimmed V and J ends, which lost 4 bases and 6 bases, there was a span of 7 bases. The germline V gene encodes CDR1 MGHDK and CDR2 SYGVNS. In DNA form, the CDR3 reads TGTGCCAGCAGTGCGCAGCCCAATGAGCAGTTCTTC. This sequence encodes CASSAQPNEQFF.

Concerning this clonotype itself: A read error is possible here, since a much larger clone lies one base away. The V call is TRBV2, the J call TRBJ2-5; 7 bases agree with TRBD1. The CDR3 is made up of 15 amino acids. V trimming: 10 bases; J trimming: 1 base; junction bases outside the gene matches: 12. CDR1 SNHLY and CDR2 FYNNEI come from the germline V gene. CDR3 DNA sequence: TGTGCCACCTACCGGGACAGAAGACGCCAAGAGACCCAGTACTTC. Translation gives CATYRDRRRQETQYF.